The entry below gives a single T cell receptor beta chain sequence along with its context. Its antigen is undetermined. This specimen belongs to a study of T cell responses to AZD1222 COVID-19 vaccine. General observations from the study: Nearly half of spike-specific TCRs reportedly go after variant regions that carry no mutations.

The repertoire was sequenced with immunoSEQ multiplex PCR; TCRdb's copy has only in-frame clones and lacks some. The sample records 150,000 to 200,000 clones, around nine tenths being singletons. Trimming took 7 bases from V and 7 from J, leaving 10 bases between them. Germline CDR1 and CDR2: SEHNR and FQNEAQ (reference sequence). The CDR3 sequence is 12 residues long. The genes are TRBV7-9 and TRBJ2-2; the D is unclear. This clonotype originated in an adult who received the AZD1222 COVID-19 vaccine. The source was peripheral blood, collected 28 days after the second AZD1222 dose. The CDR3 sequence: CASTIGGGELFF. DNA of the CDR3: TGTGCCAGCACCATTGGTGGCGGGGAGCTGTTTTTT. Together with reference TRBV7-9 and TRBJ2-2, the CDR3 gives the full variable domain: DTGVSQNPRHKITKRGQNVTFRCDPISEHNRLYWYRQTLGQGPEFLTYFQNEAQLEKSRLLSDRFSAERPKGSFSTLEIQRTEQGDSAMYLCASTIGGGELFFGEGSRLTVL.